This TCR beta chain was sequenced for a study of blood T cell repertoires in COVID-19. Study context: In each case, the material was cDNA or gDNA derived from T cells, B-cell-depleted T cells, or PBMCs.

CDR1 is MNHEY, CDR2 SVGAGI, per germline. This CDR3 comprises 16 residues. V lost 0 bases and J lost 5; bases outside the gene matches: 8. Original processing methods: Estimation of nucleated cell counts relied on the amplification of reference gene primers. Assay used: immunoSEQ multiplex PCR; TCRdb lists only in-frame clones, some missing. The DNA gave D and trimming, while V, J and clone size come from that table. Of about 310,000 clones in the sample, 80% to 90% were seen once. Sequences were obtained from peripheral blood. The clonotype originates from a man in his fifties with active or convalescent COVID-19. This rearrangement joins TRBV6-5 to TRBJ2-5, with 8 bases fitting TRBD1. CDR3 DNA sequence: TGTGCCAGCAGTTACTCAGCGACAGGGGTCGAGGAGACCCAGTACTTC. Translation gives CASSYSATGVEETQYF.